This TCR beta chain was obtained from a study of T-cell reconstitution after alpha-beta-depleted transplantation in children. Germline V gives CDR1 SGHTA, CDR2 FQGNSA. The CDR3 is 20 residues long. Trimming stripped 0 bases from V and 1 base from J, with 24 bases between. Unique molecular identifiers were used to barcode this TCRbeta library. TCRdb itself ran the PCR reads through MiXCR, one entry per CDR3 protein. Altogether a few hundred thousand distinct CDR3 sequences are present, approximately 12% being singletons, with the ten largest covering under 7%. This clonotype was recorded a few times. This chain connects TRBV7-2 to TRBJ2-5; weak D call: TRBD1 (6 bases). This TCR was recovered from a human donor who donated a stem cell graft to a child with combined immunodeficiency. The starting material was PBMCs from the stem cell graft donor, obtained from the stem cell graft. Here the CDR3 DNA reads TGTGCCAGCAGCTTAGCAGTAATGTACTCGAGGACAGCCCTCCAAGAGACCCAGTACTTC. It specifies CASSLAVMYSRTALQETQYF.